This T cell receptor beta chain is drawn from a study of blood T cell repertoires in COVID-19. Study at large: Both acute and convalescent COVID-19 samples were obtained from the United States, Italy and Spain. Sources were T cells, B-cell-depleted T cells, or PBMCs; the material itself was cDNA or gDNA.

Trimming removed 1 base at V and 3 bases at J, with 11 bases between. CDR1 is SGHKS and CDR2 is YYEKEE in the germline V gene (reference sequence). The CDR3 has 14 residues. Original data processing: The assay estimated nucleated cells by amplifying reference gene primers. Produced via immunoSEQ multiplex PCR; TCRdb's table is partial and in-frame only. For V, J and clone size, that table is used; D and trimming come from the DNA. Altogether some 150,000 clones are present, about 80% being singletons, with the ten largest covering 3% to 3.5%. Material for sequencing was peripheral blood. This rearrangement joins TRBV5-5 to TRBJ2-7, with a weak D call TRBD1 (5 bases). This sequence was found in a woman aged 80 or older with acute or convalescent COVID-19. CDR3 amino acids: CASSLLPGHYEQYF. CDR3 in DNA: TGTGCCAGCAGCTTGTTGCCAGGACACTACGAGCAGTACTTC.